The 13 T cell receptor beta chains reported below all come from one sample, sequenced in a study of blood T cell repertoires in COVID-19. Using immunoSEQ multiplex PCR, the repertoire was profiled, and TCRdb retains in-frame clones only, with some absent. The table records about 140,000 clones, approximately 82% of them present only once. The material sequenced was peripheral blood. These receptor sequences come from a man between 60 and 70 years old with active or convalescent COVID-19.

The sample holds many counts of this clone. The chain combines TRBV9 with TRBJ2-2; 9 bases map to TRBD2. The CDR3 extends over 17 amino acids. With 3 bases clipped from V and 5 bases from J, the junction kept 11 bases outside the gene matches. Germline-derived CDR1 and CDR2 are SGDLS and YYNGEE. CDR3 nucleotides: TGTGCCAGCAGCGACCCTCCGAGCGGGGGGCTAACCGGGGAGCTGTTTTTT. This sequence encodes CASSDPPSGGLTGELFF. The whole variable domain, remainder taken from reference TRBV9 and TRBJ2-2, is DSGVTQTPKHLITATGQRVTLRCSPRSGDLSVYWYQQSLDQGLQFLIQYYNGEERAKGNILERFSAQQFPDLHSELNLSSLELGDSALYFCASSDPPSGGLTGELFFGEGSRLTVL.

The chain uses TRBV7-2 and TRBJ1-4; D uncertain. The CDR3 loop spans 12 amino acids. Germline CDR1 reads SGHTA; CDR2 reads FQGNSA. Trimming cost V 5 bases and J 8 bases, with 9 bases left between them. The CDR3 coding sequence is TGTGCCAGCAGCCCAAGCCGAGAAAAACTGTTTTTT. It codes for CASSPSREKLFF.

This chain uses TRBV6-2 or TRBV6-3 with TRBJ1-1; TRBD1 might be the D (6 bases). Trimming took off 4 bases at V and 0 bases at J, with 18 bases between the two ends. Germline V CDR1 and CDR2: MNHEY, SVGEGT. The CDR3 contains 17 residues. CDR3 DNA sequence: TGTGCCAGCAGTTCCGGGGAAGGCACAGGGCTGAACACTGAAGCTTTCTTT. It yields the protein CASSSGEGTGLNTEAFF.

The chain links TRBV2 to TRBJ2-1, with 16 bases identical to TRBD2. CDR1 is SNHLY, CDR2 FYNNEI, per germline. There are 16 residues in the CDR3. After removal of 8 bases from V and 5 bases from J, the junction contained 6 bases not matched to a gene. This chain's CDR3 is CASQGTSGRADNEQFF. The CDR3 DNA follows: TGTGCCAGCCAAGGGACTAGCGGGAGGGCCGACAATGAGCAGTTCTTC.

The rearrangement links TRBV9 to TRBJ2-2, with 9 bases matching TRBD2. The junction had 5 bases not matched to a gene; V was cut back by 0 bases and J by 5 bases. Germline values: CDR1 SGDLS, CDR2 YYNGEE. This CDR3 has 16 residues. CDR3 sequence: CASSVGVAGVTGELFF. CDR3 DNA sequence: TGTGCCAGCAGCGTAGGGGTAGCGGGAGTTACCGGGGAGCTGTTTTTT.

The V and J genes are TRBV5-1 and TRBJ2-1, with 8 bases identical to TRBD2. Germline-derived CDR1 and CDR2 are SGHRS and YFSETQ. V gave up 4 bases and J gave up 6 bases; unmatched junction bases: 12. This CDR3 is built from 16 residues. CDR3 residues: CASSRYSGNSVNEQFF. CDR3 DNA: TGCGCCAGCAGCCGATATAGCGGGAATTCAGTCAATGAGCAGTTCTTC. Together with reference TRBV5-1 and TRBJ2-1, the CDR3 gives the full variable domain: KAGVTQTPRYLIKTRGQQVTLSCSPISGHRSVSWYQQTPGQGLQFLFEYFSETQRNKGNFPGRFSGRQFSNSRSEMNVSTLELGDSALYLCASSRYSGNSVNEQFFGPGTRLTVL.

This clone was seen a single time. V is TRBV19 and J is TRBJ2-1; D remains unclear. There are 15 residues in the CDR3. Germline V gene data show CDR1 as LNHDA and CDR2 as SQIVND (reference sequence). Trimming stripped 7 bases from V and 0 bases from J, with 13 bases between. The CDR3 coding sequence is TGTGCCAGTAACAGCCTTGCTGCCTCCTACAATGAGCAGTTCTTC. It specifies CASNSLAASYNEQFF.

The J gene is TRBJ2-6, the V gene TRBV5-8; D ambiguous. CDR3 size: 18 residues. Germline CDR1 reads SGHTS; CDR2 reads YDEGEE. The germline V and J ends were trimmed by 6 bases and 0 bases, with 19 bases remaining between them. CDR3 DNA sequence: TGTGCCAGCACGAGCTTCTTCGGTCACCCCTCTGGGGCCAACGTCCTGACTTTC. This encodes CASTSFFGHPSGANVLTF.

The CDR3 spells CASSKKPSETQYF. CDR3 in DNA: TGCGCCAGCAGCAAAAAGCCTTCAGAGACCCAGTACTTC. The chain employs TRBV4-3 and TRBJ2-5, with D uncertain. Germline CDR1 and CDR2: LGHNA and YSLEER. V was shortened by 5 bases and J by 4 bases, with 11 bases between the two germline ends. This CDR3 comprises 13 residues.

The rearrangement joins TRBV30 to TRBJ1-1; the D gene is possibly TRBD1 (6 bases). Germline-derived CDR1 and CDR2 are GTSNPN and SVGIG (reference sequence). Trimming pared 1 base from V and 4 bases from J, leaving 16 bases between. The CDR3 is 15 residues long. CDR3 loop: CAWSGLQGGGTEAFF. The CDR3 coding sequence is TGTGCCTGGAGTGGATTACAGGGTGGTGGCACTGAAGCTTTCTTT.

CDR3 bases: TGTGCCCTCTCGGGACAGGGGGACGAGCAGTACTTC. Translated: CALSGQGDEQYF. This chain connects TRBV11-3 to TRBJ2-7; 11 bases fit TRBD1. From germline, CDR1 is SGHNT and CDR2 YENEEA. The length of the CDR3 is 12 residues. J lost 5 bases, V lost 11 bases, and 5 bases had no gene match.

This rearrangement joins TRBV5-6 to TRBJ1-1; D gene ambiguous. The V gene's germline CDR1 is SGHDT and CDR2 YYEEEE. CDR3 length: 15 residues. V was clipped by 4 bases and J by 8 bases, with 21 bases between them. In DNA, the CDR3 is TGTGCCAGCAGCAATCCCAAGACATGGGCTGAGGAAGCTTTCTTT. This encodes CASSNPKTWAEEAFF. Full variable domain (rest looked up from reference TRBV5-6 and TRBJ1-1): DAGVTQSPTHLIKTRGQQVTLRCSPKSGHDTVSWYQQALGQGPQFIFQYYEEEERQRGNFPDRFSGHQFPNYSSELNVNALLLGDSALYLCASSNPKTWAEEAFFGQGTRLTVV.

Here the CDR3 DNA reads TGCGCCAGCAGCCATCCGGGACAGGGGACGTACGAGCAGTACTTC. It encodes CASSHPGQGTYEQYF. This chain uses TRBV4-3 with TRBJ2-7; TRBD1 agrees at 10 bases. V shed 3 bases and J 4 bases; nucleotides not matched to a gene: 6. The germline CDR1 and CDR2 sequences are LGHNA and YSLEER. This CDR3 comprises 15 residues.